This T cell receptor (beta chain) was recorded in a study of blood T cells in healthy people across ages. Findings and caveats of the study: Higher diversity and more naive CD4+ cells were features of long-lived donors, compared to aged donors.

At least 6.5 million PBMCs were isolated per sample. Total RNA extraction produced at least 5.5 micrograms (per sample) for the study. The germline V and J ends were trimmed by 5 bases and 0 bases, with 6 bases remaining between them. There are 13 residues in the CDR3. Looked up from germline, CDR1 is KGHDR and CDR2 is SFDVKD. As regards this clonotype: The antigen is not known.

Combining a sample-barcoded 5' primer with a J-beta primer mix, a second PCR ran for about 6 to 12 cycles. Each of the samples gave a minimum of 2.5 million paired-end reads that contained CDR3. TCRdb reprocessed the 5' RACE reads via MiXCR and lists one record per CDR3 protein. This table holds 1.5 million to 1.9 million distinct CDR3 sequences, approximately 42% found once. Input material: blood. The rearrangement links TRBV24-1 to TRBJ2-5; the D is unclear. The clonotype comes from a young woman in good health. CDR3 region: CATSAGYQETQYF. CDR3 DNA sequence: TGTGCCACCAGTGCCGGCTACCAAGAGACCCAGTACTTC.